A single sample is the source of the 8 T cell receptor beta chains below, sequenced in a study of tumor-infiltrating lymphocytes in primary liver carcinoma. Without any cell sorting, roughly 17-31 mg of bulk tissue yielded co-extracted RNA and DNA. TCR beta cDNA was prepared out of 500 ng total RNA by means of a constant-region primer. Modified slightly, ARM-PCR produced TCR beta libraries over three nested multiplex PCR rounds. Forward primers for TRBV1-TRBV30 and a C-beta reverse primer served the first two PCR rounds, at roughly 10 cycles each. MiXCR, run by TCRdb on the multiplex PCR reads, gives a single entry per CDR3 protein. The sample includes some 25,000 distinct CDR3 sequences, over 60% of them seen just once. Material for sequencing was liver tumor tissue from sampling region 3. This sample's subset: tumor region T3, left-lateral pole. These receptors all stem from a middle-aged man with primary liver carcinoma and hepatitis B virus infection.

About this clonotype: Because the CDR3 is missing its conserved closing phenylalanine or tryptophan, this is likely a read error. No DNA is shown, since the ends of the CDR3 on it are uncertain; the CDR3 is the one TCRdb lists. V usage is TRBV4-1 and J usage is TRBJ2-3; TRBD2 is taken as the D call from the table, unchecked against the DNA. In germline, CDR1 is MGHRA, CDR2 YSYEKL. The CDR3 is 17 amino acids in total, end residues counted. This CDR3 reads CTSSQDQGLPSTDTRYY.

Concerning this clonotype itself: This CDR3 is missing its conserved last phenylalanine or tryptophan, likely due to a read error. The chain recombines TRBV6-2 or TRBV6-3 with TRBJ1-1; no reliable D call. Germline V lookup: CDR1 MNHEY, CDR2 SVGEGT. The CDR3 runs to 14 residues. The CDR3 region is CASSYSRVNNEAFL. The CDR3 DNA follows: TGTGCCAGCAGTTACTCCCGGGTGAACAATGAAGCTTTCTTA.

With respect to this clonotype: The CDR3 carries no conserved terminal phenylalanine or tryptophan, so it likely arises from a read error. It is unclear where the CDR3 begins or ends on the DNA, so no DNA is shown, and the CDR3 is as TCRdb lists it. V gene TRBV12-3 or TRBV12-4 combines with J gene TRBJ2-7; TRBD1, the D gene given by the table, was not confirmed from the DNA. The CDR3 is 15 residues long, ends included. The CDR3 here is CASSMGTGGSYEHYC.

For this clonotype: The junction departs from germline at one end; a sequencing error may be responsible. CDR3 loop: CASSLRIVTGTQYF. As DNA, the CDR3 is TGTGCCAGCAGCTTACGGATTGTAACAGGTACGCAGTATTTT. V usage is TRBV5-5 and J usage is TRBJ2-3; a possible D gene is TRBD1 (5 bases). From germline, CDR1 is SGHKS and CDR2 YYEKEE (reference sequence). There are 14 residues in the CDR3.

This chain joins TRBV11-2 and TRBJ2-5; TRBD1 or TRBD2 may be the D gene (6 bases each). The V end lost 5 bases, the J end lost 5 bases, and 21 bases lay between the germline ends. The V gene's germline CDR1 is SGHAT and CDR2 FQNNGV. The CDR3 length is 16 residues. This chain's CDR3 is CASSRTSGGGKETQYF. The CDR3, as DNA: TGTGCCAGCAGCCGAACTTCTGGAGGGGGGAAGGAGACCCAGTACTTC.

A remark on this clonotype: The junction shows a germline mismatch at one end, possibly a read error. V usage is TRBV12-3 or TRBV12-4 and J usage is TRBJ1-2, with D perhaps matching TRBD1 (5 bases). The CDR3 length is 15 residues. CDR3 sequence (DNA): TGTGCCAGCAGCCTCGGACATGGGGCAAACTATGACTACACGTTC. This codes for CASSLGHGANYDYTF.

The gene calls are TRBV6-5 and TRBJ2-7, with TRBD1 as a possible D gene (6 bases). The CDR3 loop spans 14 amino acids. The germline CDR1 and CDR2 sequences are MNHEY and SVGAGI. CDR3 protein: CTGSTRDKSYEQYF. The CDR3 DNA is TGTACCGGCAGTACCCGGGACAAGTCCTACGAGCAGTACTTC.

The gene calls are TRBV5-1 and TRBJ2-3, with D tentatively TRBD2 (6 bases). The CDR3 is made up of 16 amino acids. Trimming took off 4 bases at V and 9 bases at J, with 24 bases between the two ends. CDR1 SGHRS and CDR2 YFSETQ come from the germline V gene. The CDR3 DNA follows: TGCGCCAGCAGCCTGGGAGCGCGGGATTGGGGAGACACGCAGTATTTT. Translated, it gives CASSLGARDWGDTQYF. Drawing the rest from reference TRBV5-1 and TRBJ2-3, the complete variable domain is KAGVTQTPRYLIKTRGQQVTLSCSPISGHRSVSWYQQTPGQGLQFLFEYFSETQRNKGNFPGRFSGRQFSNSRSEMNVSTLELGDSALYLCASSLGARDWGDTQYFGPGTRLTVL.